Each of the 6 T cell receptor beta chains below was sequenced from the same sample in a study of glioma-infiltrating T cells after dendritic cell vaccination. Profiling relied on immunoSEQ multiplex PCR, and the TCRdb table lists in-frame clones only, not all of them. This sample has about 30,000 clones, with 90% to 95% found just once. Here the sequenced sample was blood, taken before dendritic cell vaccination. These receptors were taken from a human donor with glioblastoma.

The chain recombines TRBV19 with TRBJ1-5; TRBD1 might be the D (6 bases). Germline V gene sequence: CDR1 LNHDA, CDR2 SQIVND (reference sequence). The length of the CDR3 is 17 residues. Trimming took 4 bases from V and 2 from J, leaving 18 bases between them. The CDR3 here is CASSTLRQVDGNQPQHF. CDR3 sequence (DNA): TGTGCCAGTAGTACCCTGCGACAGGTCGATGGCAATCAGCCCCAGCATTTT.

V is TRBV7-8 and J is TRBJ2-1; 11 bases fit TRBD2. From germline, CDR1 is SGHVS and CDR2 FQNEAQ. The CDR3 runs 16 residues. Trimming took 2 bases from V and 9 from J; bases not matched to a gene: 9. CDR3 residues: CASSLIGSGGASEQFF. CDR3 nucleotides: TGTGCCAGCAGCTTAATAGGTAGCGGGGGGGCAAGTGAGCAGTTCTTC.

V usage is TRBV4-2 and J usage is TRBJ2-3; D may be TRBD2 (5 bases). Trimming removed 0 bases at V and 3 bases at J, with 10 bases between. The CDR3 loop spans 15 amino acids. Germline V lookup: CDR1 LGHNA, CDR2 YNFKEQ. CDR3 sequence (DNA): TGTGCCAGCAGCCAAGATCGGGGTAGGACAGATACGCAGTATTTT. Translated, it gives CASSQDRGRTDTQYF.

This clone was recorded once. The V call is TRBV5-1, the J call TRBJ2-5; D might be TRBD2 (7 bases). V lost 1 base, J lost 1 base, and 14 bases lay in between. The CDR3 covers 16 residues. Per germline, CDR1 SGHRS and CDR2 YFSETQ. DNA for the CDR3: TGCGCCAGCAGCTTGCTTTCCGGGGGGCCCCAAGAGACCCAGTACTTC. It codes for CASSLLSGGPQETQYF. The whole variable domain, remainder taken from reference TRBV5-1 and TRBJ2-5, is KAGVTQTPRYLIKTRGQQVTLSCSPISGHRSVSWYQQTPGQGLQFLFEYFSETQRNKGNFPGRFSGRQFSNSRSEMNVSTLELGDSALYLCASSLLSGGPQETQYFGPGTRLLVL.

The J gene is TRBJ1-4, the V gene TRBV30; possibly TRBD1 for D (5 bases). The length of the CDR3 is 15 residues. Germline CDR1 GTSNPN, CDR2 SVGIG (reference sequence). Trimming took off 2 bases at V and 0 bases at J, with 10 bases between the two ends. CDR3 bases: TGTGCCTGGAGTAGACAGATCGCAACTAATGAAAAACTGTTTTTT. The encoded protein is CAWSRQIATNEKLFF.

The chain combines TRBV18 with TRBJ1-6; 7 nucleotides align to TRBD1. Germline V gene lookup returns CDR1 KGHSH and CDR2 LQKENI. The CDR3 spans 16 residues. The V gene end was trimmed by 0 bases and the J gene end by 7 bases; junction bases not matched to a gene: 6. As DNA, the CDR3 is TGTGCCAGCTCACCACCGGACAGGCCTCGGAATTCACCCCTCCACTTT. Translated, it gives CASSPPDRPRNSPLHF.